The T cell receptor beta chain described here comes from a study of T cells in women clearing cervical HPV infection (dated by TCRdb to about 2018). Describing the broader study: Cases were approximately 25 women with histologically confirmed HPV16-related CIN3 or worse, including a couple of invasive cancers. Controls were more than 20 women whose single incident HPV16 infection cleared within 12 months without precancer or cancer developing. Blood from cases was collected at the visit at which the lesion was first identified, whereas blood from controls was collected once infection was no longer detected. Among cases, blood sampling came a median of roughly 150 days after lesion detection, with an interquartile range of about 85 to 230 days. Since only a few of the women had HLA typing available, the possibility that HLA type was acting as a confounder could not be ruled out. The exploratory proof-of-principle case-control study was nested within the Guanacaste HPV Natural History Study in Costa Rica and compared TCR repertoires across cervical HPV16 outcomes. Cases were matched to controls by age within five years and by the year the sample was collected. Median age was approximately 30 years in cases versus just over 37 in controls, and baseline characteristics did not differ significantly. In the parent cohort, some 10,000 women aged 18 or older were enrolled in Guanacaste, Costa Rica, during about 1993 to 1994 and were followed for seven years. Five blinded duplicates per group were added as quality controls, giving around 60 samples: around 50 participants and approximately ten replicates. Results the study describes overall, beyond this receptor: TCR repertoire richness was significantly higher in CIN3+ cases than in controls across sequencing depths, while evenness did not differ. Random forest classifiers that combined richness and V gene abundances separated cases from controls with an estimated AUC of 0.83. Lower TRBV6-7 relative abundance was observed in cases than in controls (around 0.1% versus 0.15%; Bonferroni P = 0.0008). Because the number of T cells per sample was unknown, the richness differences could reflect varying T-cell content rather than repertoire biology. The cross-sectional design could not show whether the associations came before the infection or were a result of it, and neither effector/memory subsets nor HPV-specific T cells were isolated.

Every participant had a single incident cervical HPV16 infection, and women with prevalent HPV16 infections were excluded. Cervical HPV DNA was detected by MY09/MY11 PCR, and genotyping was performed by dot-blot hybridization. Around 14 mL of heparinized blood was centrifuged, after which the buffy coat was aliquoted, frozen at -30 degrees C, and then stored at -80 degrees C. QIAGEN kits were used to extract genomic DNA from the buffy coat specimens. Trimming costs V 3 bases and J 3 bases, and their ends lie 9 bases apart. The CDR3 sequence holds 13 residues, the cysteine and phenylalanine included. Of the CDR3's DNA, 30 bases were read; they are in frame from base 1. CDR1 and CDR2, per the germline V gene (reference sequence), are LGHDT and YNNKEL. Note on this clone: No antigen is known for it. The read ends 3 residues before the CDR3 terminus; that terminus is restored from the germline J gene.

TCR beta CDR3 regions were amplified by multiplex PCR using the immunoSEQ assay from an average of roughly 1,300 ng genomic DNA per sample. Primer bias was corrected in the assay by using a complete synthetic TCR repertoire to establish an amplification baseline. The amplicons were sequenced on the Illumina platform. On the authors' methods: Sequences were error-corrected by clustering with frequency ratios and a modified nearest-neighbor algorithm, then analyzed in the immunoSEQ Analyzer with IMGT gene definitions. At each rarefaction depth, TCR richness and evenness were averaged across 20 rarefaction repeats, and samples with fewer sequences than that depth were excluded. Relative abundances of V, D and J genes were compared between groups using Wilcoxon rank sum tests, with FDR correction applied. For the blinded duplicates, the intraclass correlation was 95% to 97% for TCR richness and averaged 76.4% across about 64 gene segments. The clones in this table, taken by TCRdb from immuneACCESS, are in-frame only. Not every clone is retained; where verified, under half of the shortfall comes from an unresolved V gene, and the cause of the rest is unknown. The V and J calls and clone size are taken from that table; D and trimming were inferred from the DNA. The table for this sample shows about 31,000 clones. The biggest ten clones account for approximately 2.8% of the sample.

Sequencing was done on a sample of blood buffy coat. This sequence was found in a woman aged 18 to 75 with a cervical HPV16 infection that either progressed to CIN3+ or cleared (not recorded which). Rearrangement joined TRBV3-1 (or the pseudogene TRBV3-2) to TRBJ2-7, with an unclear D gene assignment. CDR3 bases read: TGTGCCAGCAGCCAGTTTCTCAGCTACGAG. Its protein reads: CASSQFLSYE. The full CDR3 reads CASSQFLSYEQYF.